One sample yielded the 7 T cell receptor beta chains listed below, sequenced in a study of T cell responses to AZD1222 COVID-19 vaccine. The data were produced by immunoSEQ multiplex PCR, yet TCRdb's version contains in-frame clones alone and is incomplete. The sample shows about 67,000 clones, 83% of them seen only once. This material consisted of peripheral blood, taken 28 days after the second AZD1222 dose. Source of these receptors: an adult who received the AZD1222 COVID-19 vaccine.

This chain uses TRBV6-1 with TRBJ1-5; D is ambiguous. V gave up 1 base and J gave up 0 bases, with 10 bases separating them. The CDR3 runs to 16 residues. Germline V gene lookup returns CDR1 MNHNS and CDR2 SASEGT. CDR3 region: CASSEGESYSNQPQHF. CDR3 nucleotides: TGTGCCAGCAGTGAAGGGGAATCTTATAGCAATCAGCCCCAGCATTTT.

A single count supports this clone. The CDR3 protein is CATSLDRPYEQYF. The CDR3 DNA reads as TGTGCCACCAGCCTTGACCGCCCCTACGAGCAGTACTTC. The rearrangement joins TRBV15 to TRBJ2-7; D gene ambiguous. Germline CDR1 LNHNV, CDR2 YYDKDF (reference sequence). V shed 5 bases and J shed 2 bases, with 10 bases lying between them. The CDR3 extends over 13 amino acids.

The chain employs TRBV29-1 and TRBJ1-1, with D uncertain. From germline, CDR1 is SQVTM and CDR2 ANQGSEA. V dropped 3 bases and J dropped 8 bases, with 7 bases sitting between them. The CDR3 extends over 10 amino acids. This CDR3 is CSVERFEAFF. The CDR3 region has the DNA TGCAGCGTTGAGAGATTCGAAGCTTTCTTT.

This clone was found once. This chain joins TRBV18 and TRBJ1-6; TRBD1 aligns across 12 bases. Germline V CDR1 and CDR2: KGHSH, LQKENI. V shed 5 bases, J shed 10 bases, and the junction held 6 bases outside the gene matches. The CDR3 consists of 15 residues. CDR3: CASSIQGTGGSPLHF. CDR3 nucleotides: TGTGCCAGCTCAATACAGGGGACAGGGGGCTCACCCCTCCACTTT. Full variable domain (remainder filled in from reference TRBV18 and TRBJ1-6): NAGVMQNPRHLVRRRGQEARLRCSPMKGHSHVYWYRQLPEEGLKFMVYLQKENIIDESGMPKERFSAEFPKEGPSILRIQQVVRGDSAAYFCASSIQGTGGSPLHFGNGTRLTVT.

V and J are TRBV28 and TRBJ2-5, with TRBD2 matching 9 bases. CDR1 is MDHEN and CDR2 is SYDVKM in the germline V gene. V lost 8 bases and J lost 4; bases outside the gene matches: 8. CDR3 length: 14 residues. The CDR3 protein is CASGPRLAAETQYF. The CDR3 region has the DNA TGTGCCAGCGGACCCCGACTAGCGGCAGAGACCCAGTACTTC.

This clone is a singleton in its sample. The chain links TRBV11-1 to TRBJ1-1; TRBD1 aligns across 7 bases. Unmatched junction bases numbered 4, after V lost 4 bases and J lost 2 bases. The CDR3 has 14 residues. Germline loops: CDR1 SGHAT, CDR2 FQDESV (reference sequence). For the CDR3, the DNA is TGTGCCAGCAGCTCGGACAGGTCCAACACTGAAGCTTTCTTT. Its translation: CASSSDRSNTEAFF.

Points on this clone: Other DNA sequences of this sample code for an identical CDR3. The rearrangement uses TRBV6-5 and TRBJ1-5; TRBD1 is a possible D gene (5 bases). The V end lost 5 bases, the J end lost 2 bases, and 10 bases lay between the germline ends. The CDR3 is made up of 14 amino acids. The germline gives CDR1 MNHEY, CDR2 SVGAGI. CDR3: CASSRQGGNQPQHF. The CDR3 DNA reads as TGTGCCAGCAGTCGGCAGGGAGGCAATCAGCCCCAGCATTTT.